The clone carrying this T cell receptor (beta chain) appeared many times. Antigen specificity is unknown. TCRdb called the reads again in MiXCR, with one record for every CDR3 protein. Found here are about 200,000 distinct CDR3 sequences, roughly 9% of them singletons; the top ten hold 4.6%. The data derive from a study of T cell repertoires in cytomegalovirus infection. About the study: The public TCR beta signatures pointed to both CMV infection and matching HLA type.

Findings of the study overall: CMV-specific TCR beta clonotypes restricted by HLA-C dominated the ex vivo response. Pooled public TCR beta family frequency picked out CMV carriers with the relevant HLA.

The sample consisted of PBMCs. This TCR derives from a human donor in good health (CMV status not recorded). Some clones in this sample may be carry-over from other donors' samples.

The CDR3 region has the DNA TGTGCCAGCAGCTTAAGCGGGATCGGATACGAGCAGTACTTC. Protein sequence: CASSLSGIGYEQYF. The chain joins TRBV7-2 to TRBJ2-7, with 7 positions matching TRBD2. The CDR3 consists of 14 residues. Germline V CDR1 and CDR2: SGHTA, FQGNSA. V trimming: 2 bases; J trimming: 4 bases; junction bases outside the gene matches: 5.